The 28 T cell receptor beta chains below were found in one sample sequenced in a study of blood T cell repertoires in COVID-19. Assay used: immunoSEQ multiplex PCR; TCRdb lists only in-frame clones, some missing. This sample has about 270,000 clones, with around 93% found just once. The specimen sequenced was PBMCs or T cells enriched from blood (not recorded which). Receptor source: a man aged 35 to 55 who had been exposed to COVID-19.

V and J are TRBV28 and TRBJ1-2; 7 bases fit TRBD1. V lost 5 bases, J lost 0 bases, and 12 bases stayed unmatched. Per germline, CDR1 MDHEN and CDR2 SYDVKM. This CDR3 is 17 amino acids long. CDR3 bases: TGTGCCAGCAGTCTAACCTCCGGGACAGATACTAACTATGGCTACACCTTC. Translated: CASSLTSGTDTNYGYTF.

This sequence joins TRBV2 and TRBJ2-5; D gene unclear. Deletions cut 5 bases from V and 1 base from J, with 11 bases between. The CDR3 runs to 14 residues. Germline values: CDR1 SNHLY, CDR2 FYNNEI. The CDR3 nucleotides are TGTGCCAGCAGTCAAACGACGGGCCAAGAGACCCAGTACTTC. Translating it yields CASSQTTGQETQYF.

The chain combines TRBV5-6 with TRBJ1-2; 7 nucleotides match TRBD1. V gave up 0 bases and J gave up 8 bases; unmatched junction bases: 4. The CDR3 is 13 residues long. The V gene's germline CDR1 is SGHDT and CDR2 YYEEEE. This chain's CDR3 is CASSLARGEGYTF. DNA of the CDR3: TGTGCCAGCAGCTTGGCCAGGGGGGAAGGCTACACCTTC.

This chain uses TRBV5-1 with TRBJ1-6; D remains unclear. The CDR3 sequence is 15 residues long. The V end lost 0 bases, the J end lost 0 bases, and 4 bases lay between the germline ends. Germline CDR1 is SGHRS and CDR2 is YFSETQ. CDR3 nucleotides: TGCGCCAGCAGCTTGGTGAGCTCCTATAATTCACCCCTCCACTTT. Residues: CASSLVSSYNSPLHF.

In its sample, this clone was seen once. V usage is TRBV3-1 (or the pseudogene TRBV3-2) and J usage is TRBJ1-3; 10 bases agree with TRBD1. V lost 6 bases to trimming and J lost 7 bases; unmatched junction nucleotides: 6. CDR1 and CDR2 (germline): LGHDT, YNNKEL (reference sequence). CDR3 length equals 14 residues. The CDR3 loop reads CASRDRGIMNTIYF. The CDR3 nucleotides are TGTGCCAGCAGGGACAGGGGGATTATGAACACCATATATTTT.

This chain links TRBV2 with TRBJ1-1; D possibly corresponds to TRBD1 (5 bases). CDR3 size: 14 residues. Trimming cost V 4 bases and J 4 bases, with 13 bases left between them. Germline-derived CDR1 and CDR2 are SNHLY and FYNNEI. The CDR3 nucleotides are TGTGCCAGCAGTGGTGGTAGACAGAGCACTGAAGCTTTCTTT. Encoded protein: CASSGGRQSTEAFF.

This clone was detected a few times. The V gene is TRBV20-1, the J gene TRBJ1-5, with no clear D. V was shortened by 5 bases and J by 7 bases, with 9 bases between the two germline ends. The CDR3 consists of 11 residues. Germline-derived CDR1 and CDR2 are DFQATT and SNEGSKA (reference sequence). CDR3 in amino acids: CSAHRHQPQHF. CDR3 bases: TGCAGTGCTCACCGACACCAGCCCCAGCATTTT.

V and J are TRBV5-1 and TRBJ2-3; D gene unclear. Germline assignment: CDR1 SGHRS and CDR2 YFSETQ. Trimming left V 7 bases short and J 4 bases short, with 16 bases between. The CDR3 has 14 residues. The DNA of the CDR3 is TGCGCCAGCCGTCGAGCTGCCGCCGCAGATACGCAGTATTTT. This sequence encodes CASRRAAAADTQYF.

For the CDR3, the DNA is TGTGCCAGCAGTTTTTCCATTAGCAATCAGCCCCAGCATTTT. This encodes CASSFSISNQPQHF. The chain uses TRBV28 and TRBJ1-5; D ambiguous. There are 14 residues in the CDR3. The V and J ends lost 3 bases and 0 bases respectively, with 6 bases between them. The V gene's germline CDR1 is MDHEN and CDR2 SYDVKM.

This chain joins TRBV6-1 and TRBJ2-2; TRBD2 aligns across 9 bases. The CDR3 contains 18 residues. CDR1 MNHNS and CDR2 SASEGT come from the germline V gene. With V trimmed by 0 bases and J by 2 bases, 7 bases remained unmatched. CDR3 amino acids: CASSEAGLAGTNTGELFF. The CDR3 DNA follows: TGTGCCAGCAGTGAAGCAGGTCTAGCGGGGACAAACACCGGGGAGCTGTTTTTT.

The V gene is TRBV27, the J gene TRBJ1-5, with D perhaps TRBD1 (5 bases). With 5 bases removed from V and 6 bases from J, the gap between germline ends came to 14 bases. The CDR3 loop spans 14 amino acids. CDR1 is MNHEY, CDR2 SMNVEV, per germline (reference sequence). The CDR3, as DNA: TGTGCCAGCAGTCAAGGGGAGGCCGGTCAGCCCCAGCATTTT. Encoded protein: CASSQGEAGQPQHF.

The chain links TRBV11-3 to TRBJ1-1; TRBD1 is a possible D gene (5 bases). CDR3 length: 13 amino acids. Per the germline V gene, CDR1 is SGHNT and CDR2 is YENEEA. V was trimmed by 0 bases and J by 3 bases, leaving 5 bases between them. The CDR3 DNA follows: TGTGCCAGCAGCTTAGAAGGGGACACTGAAGCTTTCTTT. Translation: CASSLEGDTEAFF.

The chain carries TRBV25-1 and TRBJ1-2; the D gene is possibly TRBD1 (5 bases). Trimming took 8 bases from V and 6 from J, leaving 13 bases between them. The V gene's germline CDR1 is MGHDK and CDR2 SYGVNS. The CDR3 runs 12 residues. The CDR3 here is CASWGGDHGYTF. CDR3 coding DNA: TGTGCCAGCTGGGGAGGGGATCATGGCTACACCTTC.

This chain connects TRBV7-3 to TRBJ2-1; D not certain. Germline CDR1 is SGHTA and CDR2 is FQGTGA. The CDR3 runs 13 residues. The ends were cut back, 2 bases at V and 7 bases at J, with 9 bases in the middle. In DNA form, the CDR3 reads TGTGCCAGCAGCTTACTGGCAGTGAATGAGCAGTTCTTC. It codes for CASSLLAVNEQFF.

The V call is TRBV6-5, the J call TRBJ1-1; D is unresolved. With 6 bases removed from V and 5 bases from J, the gap between germline ends came to 19 bases. Germline CDR1 and CDR2: MNHEY and SVGAGI. There are 15 residues in the CDR3. The CDR3 reads CASSRLGSPGTEAFF. The CDR3 DNA reads as TGTGCCAGCAGCCGCCTCGGGTCCCCGGGAACTGAAGCTTTCTTT.

The chain uses TRBV28 and TRBJ1-5, with 12 bases identical to TRBD1. V dropped 5 bases and J dropped 7; count of bases not matched to a gene: 9. Germline CDR1 reads MDHEN; CDR2 reads SYDVKM. This CDR3 region has 16 residues. For the CDR3, the DNA is TGTGCCAGCAGTCCCCCCGGAGGGACAGGGGGCCAGCCCCAGCATTTT. Translation: CASSPPGGTGGQPQHF.

The V gene is TRBV4-3, the J gene TRBJ1-6; no definite D call. Per the germline V gene, CDR1 is LGHNA and CDR2 is YSLEER. The CDR3 covers 17 residues. V lost 0 bases, J lost 7 bases, and 16 bases lay in between. The CDR3 coding sequence is TGCGCCAGCAGCCAAGAACTACCGACTACACAGAATTCACCCCTCCACTTT. This sequence encodes CASSQELPTTQNSPLHF.

This clone was seen only a few times. The V gene is TRBV7-3, the J gene TRBJ2-1, with 14 bases fitting TRBD2. Germline V gene sequence: CDR1 SGHTA, CDR2 FQGTGA. V shed 5 bases, J shed 9 bases, and the junction held 9 bases outside the gene matches. The CDR3 sequence is 16 residues long. CDR3: CASSPRLAGGPFEQFF. The CDR3 nucleotides are TGTGCCAGCAGCCCGAGACTAGCGGGAGGGCCTTTTGAGCAGTTCTTC. Variable domain in full (rest from reference TRBV7-3 and TRBJ2-1): GAGVSQTPSNKVTEKGKYVELRCDPISGHTALYWYRQSLGQGPEFLIYFQGTGAADDSGLPNDRFFAVRPEGSVSTLKIQRTERGDSAVYLCASSPRLAGGPFEQFFGPGTRLTVL.

The chain recombines TRBV4-2 with TRBJ2-7; 7 bases map to TRBD2. Germline V gene data show CDR1 as LGHNA and CDR2 as YNFKEQ. The ends lost 2 bases at V and 4 bases at J; junction bases unmatched: 11. This CDR3 is 16 amino acids long. The CDR3 sequence is CASSQLRGKGGYEQYF. As DNA, the CDR3 is TGTGCCAGCAGCCAATTAAGGGGTAAGGGAGGGTACGAGCAGTACTTC.

V gene TRBV7-9 combines with J gene TRBJ2-3; 11 bases are a match to TRBD2. This CDR3 is 17 amino acids long. Germline V CDR1 and CDR2: SEHNR, FQNEAQ (reference sequence). V gave up 4 bases and J gave up 6 bases; unmatched junction bases: 12. The CDR3 bases are TGTGCCAGCAGCTCAACTGTACTAGCGGGAGCGTCCGATACGCAGTATTTT. The encoded protein is CASSSTVLAGASDTQYF. The variable domain in full, with the rest retrieved from reference TRBV7-9 and TRBJ2-3, is DTGVSQNPRHKITKRGQNVTFRCDPISEHNRLYWYRQTLGQGPEFLTYFQNEAQLEKSRLLSDRFSAERPKGSFSTLEIQRTEQGDSAMYLCASSSTVLAGASDTQYFGPGTRLTVL.

The chain joins TRBV5-4 to TRBJ2-2; 7 nucleotides match TRBD2. CDR1 is SGHNT, CDR2 YYREEE, per germline (reference sequence). The CDR3 consists of 15 residues. V lost 5 bases, J lost 0 bases, and 4 bases stayed unmatched. DNA of the CDR3: TGTGCCAGCAGAAGGGACTACTCGAACACCGGGGAGCTGTTTTTT. Amino acid sequence: CASRRDYSNTGELFF.

V is TRBV6-1 and J is TRBJ2-7; 9 bases fit TRBD1. Germline CDR1 MNHNS, CDR2 SASEGT. The CDR3 consists of 16 residues. J gave up 5 bases and V 3 bases, and 11 bases lay outside the gene matches. CDR3 sequence (DNA): TGTGCCAGCAGTGACCAGCCTGGACAGGGGTTCAACGAGCAGTACTTC. Its protein is CASSDQPGQGFNEQYF.

V usage is TRBV2 and J usage is TRBJ2-7, with D tentatively TRBD2 (5 bases). Germline CDR1 is SNHLY and CDR2 is FYNNEI. This CDR3 has 16 residues. Deletions cut 3 bases from V and 5 bases from J, with 20 bases between. The chain's CDR3 is CASSDSRMWEFDEQYF. The CDR3 DNA sequence: TGTGCCAGCAGTGATTCCCGGATGTGGGAGTTCGACGAGCAGTACTTC.

The table lists this clone with a count of one. This chain connects TRBV19 to TRBJ2-1; TRBD2 agrees at 12 bases. Germline assignment: CDR1 LNHDA and CDR2 SQIVND (reference sequence). The CDR3 spans 17 residues. With 4 bases clipped from V and 2 bases from J, the junction kept 6 bases outside the gene matches. CDR3 loop: CASSTLAGGQTYNEQFF. CDR3 nucleotides: TGTGCCAGTAGTACACTAGCGGGAGGCCAGACCTACAATGAGCAGTTCTTC.

The chain links TRBV6-4 to TRBJ2-3; possibly TRBD2 for D (6 bases). Trimming removed 6 bases at V and 2 bases at J, with 12 bases between. Per germline, CDR1 MRHNA and CDR2 SNTAGT. This CDR3 is built from 14 residues. The CDR3 bases are TGTGCCAGCAGCTCCGCGGGATCCACAGATACGCAGTATTTT. It specifies CASSSAGSTDTQYF.

This clone has just one count. The chain combines TRBV27 with TRBJ2-7; maybe TRBD2 (5 bases). Looked up from germline, CDR1 is MNHEY and CDR2 is SMNVEV (reference sequence). The V and J ends lost 0 bases and 2 bases respectively, with 11 bases between them. CDR3 length: 15 amino acids. CDR3 DNA sequence: TGTGCCAGCAGTTTATCTGGCGCCGGGGCCTACGAGCAGTACTTC. Translated: CASSLSGAGAYEQYF.

The rearrangement joins TRBV19 to TRBJ1-5, with 7 bases fitting TRBD1. CDR1 and CDR2 (germline): LNHDA, SQIVND (reference sequence). V gave up 3 bases and J gave up 4 bases; unmatched junction bases: 6. This CDR3 comprises 15 residues. The CDR3 nucleotides read TGTGCCAGTAGTATTGACAGGGAAGTGAATCAGCCCCAGCATTTT. This sequence encodes CASSIDREVNQPQHF.

This chain links TRBV10-2 with TRBJ1-5; D is perhaps TRBD1 (5 bases). Trimming cost V 4 bases and J 6 bases, with 10 bases left between them. Germline CDR1 WSHSY, CDR2 SAAADI. The CDR3 contains 13 residues. CDR3 DNA sequence: TGCGCCAGCAGTGGGCAGGGTCTTCAGCCCCAGCATTTT. It codes for CASSGQGLQPQHF.